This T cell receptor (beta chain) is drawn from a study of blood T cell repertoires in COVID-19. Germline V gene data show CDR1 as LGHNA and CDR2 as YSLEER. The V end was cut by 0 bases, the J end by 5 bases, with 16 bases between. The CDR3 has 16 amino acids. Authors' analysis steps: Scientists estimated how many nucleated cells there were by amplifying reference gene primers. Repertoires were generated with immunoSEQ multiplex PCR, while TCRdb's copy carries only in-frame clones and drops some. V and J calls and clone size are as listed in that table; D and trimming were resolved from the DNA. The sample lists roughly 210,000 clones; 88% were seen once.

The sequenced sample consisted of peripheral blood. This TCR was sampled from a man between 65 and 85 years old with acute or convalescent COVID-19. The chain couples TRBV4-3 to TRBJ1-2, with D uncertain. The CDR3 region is CASSQELQVVRYGYTF. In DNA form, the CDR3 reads TGCGCCAGCAGCCAAGAACTCCAGGTTGTCCGGTATGGCTACACCTTC.